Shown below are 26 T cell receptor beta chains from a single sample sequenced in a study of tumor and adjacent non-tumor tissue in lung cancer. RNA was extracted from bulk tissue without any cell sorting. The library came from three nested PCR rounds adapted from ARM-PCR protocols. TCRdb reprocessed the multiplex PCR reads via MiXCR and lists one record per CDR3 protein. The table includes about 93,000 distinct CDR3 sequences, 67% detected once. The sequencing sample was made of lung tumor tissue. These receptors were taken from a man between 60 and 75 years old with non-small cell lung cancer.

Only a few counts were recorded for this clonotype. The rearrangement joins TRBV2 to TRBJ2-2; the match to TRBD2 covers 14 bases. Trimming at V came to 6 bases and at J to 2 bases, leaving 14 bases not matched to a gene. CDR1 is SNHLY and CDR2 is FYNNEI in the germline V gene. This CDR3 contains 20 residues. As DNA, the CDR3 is TGTGCCAGCAGAACAGAAATACCGGGACTAGCGGGGGTCAACACCGGGGAGCTGTTTTTT. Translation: CASRTEIPGLAGVNTGELFF.

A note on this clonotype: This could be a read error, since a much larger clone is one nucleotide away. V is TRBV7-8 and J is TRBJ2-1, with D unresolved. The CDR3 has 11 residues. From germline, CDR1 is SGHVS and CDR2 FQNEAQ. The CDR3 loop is CASSFDNGQFF. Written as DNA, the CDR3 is TGTGCCAGCAGCTTCGACAATGGGCAGTTCTTC. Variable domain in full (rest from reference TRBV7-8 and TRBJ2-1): GAGVSQSPRYKVAKRGQDVALRCDPISGHVSLFWYQQALGQGPEFLTYFQNEAQLDKSGLPSDRFFAERPEGSVSTLKIQRTQQEDSAVYLCASSFDNGQFFGPGTRLTVL.

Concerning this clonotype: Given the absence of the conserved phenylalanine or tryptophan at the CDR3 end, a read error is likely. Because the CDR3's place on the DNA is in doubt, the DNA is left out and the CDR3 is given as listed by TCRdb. The CDR3 spells CASSLTSGLGYNELFS. The J gene is TRBJ2-1, the V gene TRBV4-1; TRBD2 is the table's D call, not checked against the DNA. The germline V gene encodes CDR1 MGHRA and CDR2 YSYEKL. Both ends counted, the CDR3 spans 16 residues.

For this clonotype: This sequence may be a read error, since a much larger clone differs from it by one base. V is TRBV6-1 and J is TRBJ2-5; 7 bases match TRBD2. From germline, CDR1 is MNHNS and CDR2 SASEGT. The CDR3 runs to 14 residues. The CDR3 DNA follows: TGTTCCAGCAGTGGGGAGGGTGTAGGAGAGACCCAGTACTTC. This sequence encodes CSSSGEGVGETQYF.

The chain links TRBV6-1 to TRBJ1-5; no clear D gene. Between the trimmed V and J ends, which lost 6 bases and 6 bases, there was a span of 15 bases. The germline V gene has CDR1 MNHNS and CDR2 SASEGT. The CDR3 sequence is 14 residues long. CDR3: CASRERVRGQPQHF. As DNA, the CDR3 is TGTGCCAGCAGGGAGAGGGTGCGAGGTCAGCCCCAGCATTTT.

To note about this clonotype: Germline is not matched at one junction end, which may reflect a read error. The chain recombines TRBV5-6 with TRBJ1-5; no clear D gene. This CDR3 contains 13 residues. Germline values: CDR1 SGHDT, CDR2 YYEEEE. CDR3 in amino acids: CASSFRINQPQHF. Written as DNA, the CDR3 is TGCGCCAGCAGCTTTCGGATAAATCAGCCCCAGCATTTT.

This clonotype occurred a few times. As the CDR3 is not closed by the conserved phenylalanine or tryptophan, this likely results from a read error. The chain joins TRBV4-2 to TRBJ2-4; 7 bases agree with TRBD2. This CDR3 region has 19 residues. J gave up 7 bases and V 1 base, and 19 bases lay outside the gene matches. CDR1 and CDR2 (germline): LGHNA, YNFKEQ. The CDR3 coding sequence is TGTGCCAGCAGCCAAGCGCAGGCTAGCGGATCGTTAGCTAAGAACATTCAGTACATC. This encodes CASSQAQASGSLAKNIQYI.

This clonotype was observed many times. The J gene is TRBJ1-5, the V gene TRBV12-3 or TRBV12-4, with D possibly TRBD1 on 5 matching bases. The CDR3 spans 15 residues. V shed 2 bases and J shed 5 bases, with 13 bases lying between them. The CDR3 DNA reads TGTGCCAGCAGTTTAAGTTGGGGGTACGATCAGCCCCAGCATTTT. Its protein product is CASSLSWGYDQPQHF.

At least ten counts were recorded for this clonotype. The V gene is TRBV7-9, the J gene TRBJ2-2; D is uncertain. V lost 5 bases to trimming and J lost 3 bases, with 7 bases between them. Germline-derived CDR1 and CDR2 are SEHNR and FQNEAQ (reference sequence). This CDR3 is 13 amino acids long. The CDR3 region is CASSVQDTGELFF. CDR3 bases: TGTGCCAGCAGCGTACAAGACACCGGGGAGCTGTTTTTT.

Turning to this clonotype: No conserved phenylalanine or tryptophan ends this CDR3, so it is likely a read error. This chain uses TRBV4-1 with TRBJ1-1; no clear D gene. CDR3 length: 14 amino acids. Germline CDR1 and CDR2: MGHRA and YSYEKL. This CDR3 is CASSHVGMKTEAFL. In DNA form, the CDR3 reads TGCGCCAGCAGCCATGTGGGGATGAAGACTGAAGCTTTCCTT.

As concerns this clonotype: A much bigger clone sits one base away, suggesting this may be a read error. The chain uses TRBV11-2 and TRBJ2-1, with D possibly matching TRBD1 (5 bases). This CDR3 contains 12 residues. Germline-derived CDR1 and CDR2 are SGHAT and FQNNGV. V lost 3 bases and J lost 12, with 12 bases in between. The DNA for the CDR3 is TGTGCCAGCAGCTTTAGTGTCCAGGGGCAGTTCTTC. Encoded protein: CASSFSVQGQFF.

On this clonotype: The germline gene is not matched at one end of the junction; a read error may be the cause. The CDR3 spells CDSSRSGYNEQFF. In DNA form, the CDR3 reads TGTGACAGCAGCCGCTCAGGTTACAATGAGCAGTTCTTC. V and J are TRBV7-8 and TRBJ2-1; D is unclear. CDR3 length equals 13 residues. Looked up from germline, CDR1 is SGHVS and CDR2 is FQNEAQ.

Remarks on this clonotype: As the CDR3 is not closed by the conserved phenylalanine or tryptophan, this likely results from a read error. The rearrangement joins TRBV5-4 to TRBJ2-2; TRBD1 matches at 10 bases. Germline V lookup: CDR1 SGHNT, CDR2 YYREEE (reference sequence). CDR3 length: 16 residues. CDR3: CASSGGQGKNTGELFC. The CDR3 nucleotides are TGTGCCAGCAGCGGGGGACAGGGGAAAAACACTGGGGAGCTGTTTTGT.

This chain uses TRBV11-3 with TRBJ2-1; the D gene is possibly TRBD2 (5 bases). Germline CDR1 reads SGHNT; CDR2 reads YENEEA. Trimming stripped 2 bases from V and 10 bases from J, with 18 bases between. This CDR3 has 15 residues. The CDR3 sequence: CASSLRAATCNEQFF. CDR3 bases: TGTGCCAGCAGCTTACGAGCGGCCACCTGCAACGAGCAGTTCTTC. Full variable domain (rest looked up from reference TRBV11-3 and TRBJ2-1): EAGVVQSPRYKIIEKKQPVAFWCNPISGHNTLYWYLQNLGQGPELLIRYENEEAVDDSQLPKDRFSAERLKGVDSTLKIQPAELGDSAVYLCASSLRAATCNEQFFGPGTRLTVL.

The CDR3: CASSFSGRSYEQYF. The DNA of the CDR3 is TGCGCCAGCAGCTTTAGCGGCCGTTCCTACGAGCAGTACTTC. The chain uses TRBV5-1 and TRBJ2-7, with D perhaps TRBD2 (6 bases). The germline V and J ends were trimmed by 2 bases and 1 base, with 10 bases remaining between them. CDR3 length: 14 amino acids. Looked up from germline, CDR1 is SGHRS and CDR2 is YFSETQ.

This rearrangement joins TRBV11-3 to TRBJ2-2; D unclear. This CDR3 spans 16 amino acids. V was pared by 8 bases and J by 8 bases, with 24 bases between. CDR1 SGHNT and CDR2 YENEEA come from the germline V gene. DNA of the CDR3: TGTGCCAGCGGGTCGGGTGAGCTAACGAACAAAGGGGAGCTGTTTTTT. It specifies CASGSGELTNKGELFF.

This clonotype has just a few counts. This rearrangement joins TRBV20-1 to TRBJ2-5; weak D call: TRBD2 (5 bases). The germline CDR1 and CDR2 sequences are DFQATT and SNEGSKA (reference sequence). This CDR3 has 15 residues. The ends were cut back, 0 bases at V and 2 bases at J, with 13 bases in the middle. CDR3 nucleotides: TGCAGTGCTAGAGATTCCACTAGTCCTCAAGAGACCCAGTACTTC. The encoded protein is CSARDSTSPQETQYF.

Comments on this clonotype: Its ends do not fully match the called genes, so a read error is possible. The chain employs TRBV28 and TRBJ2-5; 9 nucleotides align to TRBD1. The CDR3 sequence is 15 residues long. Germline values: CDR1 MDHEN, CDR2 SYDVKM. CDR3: CASSLSGTGKQTQYF. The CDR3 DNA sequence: TGTGCCAGCAGTTTATCCGGGACAGGGAAGCAGACCCAATACTTC. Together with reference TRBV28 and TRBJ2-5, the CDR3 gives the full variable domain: DVKVTQSSRYLVKRTGEKVFLECVQDMDHENMFWYRQDPGLGLRLIYFSYDVKMKEKGDIPEGYSVSREKKERFSLILESASTNQTSMYLCASSLSGTGKQTQYFGPGTRLLVL.

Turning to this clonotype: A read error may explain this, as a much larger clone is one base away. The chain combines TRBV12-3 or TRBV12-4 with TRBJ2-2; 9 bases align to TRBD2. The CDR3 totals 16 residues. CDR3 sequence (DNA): TGTGCCAGCAGTCTCGGGACTAGCTGGAACACCGGGGGGCTGTTTTTT. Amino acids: CASSLGTSWNTGGLFF.

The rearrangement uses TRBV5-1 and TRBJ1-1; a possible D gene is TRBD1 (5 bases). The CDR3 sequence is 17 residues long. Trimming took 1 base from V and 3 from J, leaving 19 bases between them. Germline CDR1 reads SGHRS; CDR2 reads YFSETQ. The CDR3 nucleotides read TGCGCCAGCAGCTTGAAATCAGGGTCGGTGATGTACACTGAAGCTTTCTTT. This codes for CASSLKSGSVMYTEAFF.

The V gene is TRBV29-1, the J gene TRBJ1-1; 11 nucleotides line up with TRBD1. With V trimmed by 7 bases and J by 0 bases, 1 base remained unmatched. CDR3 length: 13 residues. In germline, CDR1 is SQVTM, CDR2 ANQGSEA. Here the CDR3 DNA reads TGCAGCGCGGACAGGGGGCTGAACACTGAAGCTTTCTTT. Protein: CSADRGLNTEAFF.

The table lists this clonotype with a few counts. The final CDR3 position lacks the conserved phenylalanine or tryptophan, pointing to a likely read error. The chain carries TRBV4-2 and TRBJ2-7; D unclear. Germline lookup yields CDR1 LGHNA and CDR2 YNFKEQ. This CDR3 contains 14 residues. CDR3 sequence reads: CASSQVGQRYEQYL. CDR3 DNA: TGTGCCAGCAGTCAAGTCGGCCAGCGCTACGAGCAGTACTTA.

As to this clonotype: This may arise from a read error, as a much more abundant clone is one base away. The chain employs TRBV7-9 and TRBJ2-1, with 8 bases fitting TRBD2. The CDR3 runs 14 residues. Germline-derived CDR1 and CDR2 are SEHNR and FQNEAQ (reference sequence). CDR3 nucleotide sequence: TGTGCCAGCAACTTAGATAGTAGCGGGAACAAGCAGTTCTTC. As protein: CASNLDSSGNKQFF.

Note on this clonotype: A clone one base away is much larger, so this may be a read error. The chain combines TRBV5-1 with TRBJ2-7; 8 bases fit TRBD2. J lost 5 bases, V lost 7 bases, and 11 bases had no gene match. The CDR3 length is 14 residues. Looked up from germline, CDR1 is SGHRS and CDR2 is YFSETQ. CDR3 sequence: CASSWTSRDDEQYF. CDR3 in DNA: TGCGCCAGCTCTTGGACTAGCCGAGATGACGAGCAGTACTTC.

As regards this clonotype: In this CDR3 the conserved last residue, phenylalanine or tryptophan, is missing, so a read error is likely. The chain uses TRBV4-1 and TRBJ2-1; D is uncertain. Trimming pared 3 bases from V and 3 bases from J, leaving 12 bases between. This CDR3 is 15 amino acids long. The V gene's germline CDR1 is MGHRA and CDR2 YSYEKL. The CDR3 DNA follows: TGCGCCAGCAGCCAGGATGAAAGGTTCTACAATGAGCAGTTCCTC. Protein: CASSQDERFYNEQFL.

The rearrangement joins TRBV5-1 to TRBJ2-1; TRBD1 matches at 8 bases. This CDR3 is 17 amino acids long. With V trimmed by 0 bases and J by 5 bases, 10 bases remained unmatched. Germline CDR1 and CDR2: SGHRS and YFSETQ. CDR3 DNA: TGCGCCAGCAGCTTGGCCGCACAGGGGGAACTTAACAATGAGCAGTTCTTC. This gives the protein CASSLAAQGELNNEQFF.